This passage covers 27 T cell receptor beta chains from one sample sequenced in a study of a mutant IDH1 vaccine in newly diagnosed glioma. Documented time point: week 35, safety follow-up. Doses of 300 ug of mutant IDH1 20-mer peptide were given with topical imiquimod. Their antigens are not known. Sequencing was performed with immunoSEQ multiplex PCR; in TCRdb, only in-frame clones are kept and a portion is missing. The table has fewer than 70,000 clones, 85% to 90% seen once. The source was PBMCs, collected from a glioma patient whose treatment included an IDH1 peptide vaccine. The receptors derive from a man between 25 and 39 years old with glioma.

This clone was seen a single time. The rearrangement uses TRBV5-1 and TRBJ1-6; TRBD1 agrees at 8 bases. The CDR3 is 17 amino acids. Germline lookup yields CDR1 SGHRS and CDR2 YFSETQ. V gave up 4 bases and J gave up 1 base; unmatched junction bases: 7. The CDR3 DNA reads as TGCGCCAGCAGCATACAGGGGGTCGGATCCTATAATTCACCCCTCCACTTT. This sequence encodes CASSIQGVGSYNSPLHF.

J is TRBJ2-2 and V is TRBV18; 7 bases are shared with TRBD1. V lost 4 bases and J lost 6; bases outside the gene matches: 14. Germline V gives CDR1 KGHSH, CDR2 LQKENI. CDR3 length equals 17 residues. The CDR3 region is CASSRGQFAGGSGELFF. The CDR3 DNA reads TGTGCCAGCTCACGGGGACAGTTCGCTGGCGGGTCCGGGGAGCTGTTTTTT.

The J gene is TRBJ1-5, the V gene TRBV19; D call uncertain. CDR1 and CDR2 (germline): LNHDA, SQIVND (reference sequence). The V and J ends lost 5 bases and 7 bases respectively, with 12 bases between them. This CDR3 has 13 residues. The CDR3 loop reads CASSEQSGQPQHF. For the CDR3, the DNA is TGTGCCAGTAGTGAACAGAGCGGCCAGCCCCAGCATTTT.

The chain joins TRBV6-5 to TRBJ2-7; possibly TRBD1 for D (6 bases). The ends were cut back, 4 bases at V and 4 bases at J, with 17 bases in the middle. From germline, CDR1 is MNHEY and CDR2 SVGAGI. This CDR3 comprises 15 residues. CDR3 sequence reads: CASSSTDSLPYEQYF. CDR3 sequence (DNA): TGTGCCAGCAGTTCTACGGACAGTTTGCCTTACGAGCAGTACTTC.

The rearrangement joins TRBV7-9 to TRBJ1-5; no definite D call. CDR3 size: 12 residues. V lost 5 bases and J 8 bases, leaving 10 bases between the germline ends. Germline values: CDR1 SEHNR, CDR2 FQNEAQ (reference sequence). CDR3 amino acids: CASSLGAEPQHF. The CDR3 DNA reads as TGTGCCAGCAGCCTAGGCGCGGAGCCCCAGCATTTT.

In the case of this clone: Other DNA variants within this sample encode the same CDR3. The V and J genes are TRBV29-1 and TRBJ2-1; tentative D call: TRBD2 (5 bases). V shed 4 bases and J shed 2 bases, with 15 bases lying between them. This CDR3 region has 15 residues. CDR1 is SQVTM and CDR2 is ANQGSEA in the germline V gene. The chain's CDR3 is CSVGEGPPPYNEQFF. Here the CDR3 DNA reads TGCAGCGTTGGAGAGGGTCCCCCCCCCTACAATGAGCAGTTCTTC.

The V and J genes are TRBV2 and TRBJ1-4; D gene uncertain. Per the germline V gene, CDR1 is SNHLY and CDR2 is FYNNEI. This CDR3 has 14 amino acids. The V end was cut by 8 bases, the J end by 4 bases, with 14 bases between. This CDR3 reads CASWLGRLNEKLFF. CDR3 nucleotide sequence: TGTGCCAGCTGGTTAGGACGGCTTAATGAAAAACTGTTTTTT.

The count of this clone is one. CDR3 DNA: TGTGCCAGCAGCTTGAATGTCAGGAACACTGAAGCTTTCTTT. Its translation is CASSLNVRNTEAFF. This chain joins TRBV5-5 and TRBJ1-1; D not resolved. V lost 1 base and J lost 1, with 8 bases in between. Germline values: CDR1 SGHKS, CDR2 YYEKEE (reference sequence). The CDR3 totals 14 residues.

The chain couples TRBV9 to TRBJ2-3; D possibly corresponds to TRBD2 (5 bases). The CDR3 is 15 amino acids. Germline values: CDR1 SGDLS, CDR2 YYNGEE. V lost 3 bases, J lost 12 bases, and 23 bases lay in between. CDR3 DNA: TGTGCCAGCAGCGCAACAAGCCAGGACTGGAGCCTCCAGTATTTT. As protein: CASSATSQDWSLQYF.

The rearrangement joins TRBV30 to TRBJ2-5; D is ambiguous. With the DNA end fitting TRBJ2-7 better, the J assignment may be wrong. CDR3 size: 12 residues. Germline CDR1 GTSNPN, CDR2 SVGIG (reference sequence). As DNA, the CDR3 is TGTGCCTGGTCCGGAGTAGCCTACGAGCAGTACTTC. Translated, it gives CAWSGVAYEQYF.

This chain connects TRBV5-1 to TRBJ1-1; no definite D call. The CDR3 runs to 14 residues. Germline loops: CDR1 SGHRS, CDR2 YFSETQ. V dropped 1 base and J dropped 0 bases, with 7 bases sitting between them. This CDR3 is CASSLMGMNTEAFF. In DNA form, the CDR3 reads TGCGCCAGCAGCTTGATGGGTATGAACACTGAAGCTTTCTTT.

This chain links TRBV9 with TRBJ2-1, with a weak D call TRBD1 (7 bases). Between the trimmed V and J ends, which lost 3 bases and 6 bases, there was a span of 16 bases. CDR3 size: 15 residues. Germline-derived CDR1 and CDR2 are SGDLS and YYNGEE. The CDR3 reads CASSAGDSLSNEQFF. The CDR3, as DNA: TGTGCCAGCAGCGCGGGGGACAGCTTAAGCAATGAGCAGTTCTTC.

This chain joins TRBV4-3 and TRBJ2-6; weak D call: TRBD1 (6 bases). Germline V gene data show CDR1 as LGHNA and CDR2 as YSLEER. This CDR3 has 16 amino acids. Trimming stripped 5 bases from V and 0 bases from J, with 11 bases between. The CDR3 coding sequence is TGCGCCAGCAGCAAAGGACAGTCCTCTGGGGCCAACGTCCTGACTTTC. Amino acid sequence: CASSKGQSSGANVLTF.

V usage is TRBV20-1 and J usage is TRBJ1-2; D call uncertain. CDR3 length: 11 residues. The germline V gene has CDR1 DFQATT and CDR2 SNEGSKA (reference sequence). V shed 4 bases and J shed 11 bases, with 14 bases lying between them. CDR3 in amino acids: CSAMTLPGYTF. The DNA for the CDR3 is TGCAGTGCTATGACGTTGCCGGGATACACCTTC.

The chain combines TRBV5-1 with TRBJ2-6; D unclear. The V end lost 0 bases, the J end lost 0 bases, and 4 bases lay between the germline ends. Per germline, CDR1 SGHRS and CDR2 YFSETQ. There are 15 residues in the CDR3. The CDR3 nucleotides are TGCGCCAGCAGCTTGGAGGGCTCTGGGGCCAACGTCCTGACTTTC. It codes for CASSLEGSGANVLTF.

CDR3 protein: CASSLSHYQFF. The CDR3 nucleotides read TGTGCCAGCAGTTTATCACACTATCAGTTCTTC. The chain recombines TRBV27 with TRBJ2-1; D is unresolved. Looked up from germline, CDR1 is MNHEY and CDR2 is SMNVEV (reference sequence). With 0 bases removed from V and 13 bases from J, the gap between germline ends came to 7 bases. CDR3 length: 11 amino acids.

The gene calls are TRBV10-3 and TRBJ2-2; 7 nucleotides align to TRBD2. Losses at the gene ends were 3 bases for V and 5 bases for J; bases not matched to a gene: 9. There are 16 residues in the CDR3. CDR1 and CDR2 from the germline V gene are ENHRY and SYGVKD. For the CDR3, the DNA is TGTGCCATCAGTGAAATTGGGGGGGAAAAGACCGGGGAGCTGTTTTTT. This encodes CAISEIGGEKTGELFF.

V is TRBV5-1 and J is TRBJ1-1; no clear D gene. V was trimmed by 1 base and J by 5 bases, leaving 12 bases between them. Germline V gene data show CDR1 as SGHRS and CDR2 as YFSETQ. This CDR3 contains 14 residues. The CDR3 DNA sequence: TGCGCCAGCAGCTTGTACAGCGGGAGGACTGAAGCTTTCTTT. Translation gives CASSLYSGRTEAFF.

The rearrangement uses TRBV9 and TRBJ1-2; TRBD1 aligns across 7 bases. V lost 4 bases and J lost 5; bases outside the gene matches: 11. The CDR3 covers 15 residues. CDR1 is SGDLS and CDR2 is YYNGEE in the germline V gene. The CDR3 bases are TGTGCCAGCAGCCGGGGACAGCCTAGGACGTATGGCTACACCTTC. Translated, it gives CASSRGQPRTYGYTF.

The rearrangement joins TRBV13 to TRBJ1-2; 9 nucleotides agree with TRBD1. This CDR3 contains 14 residues. Trimming cost V 4 bases and J 6 bases; bases outside gene matches: 6. CDR1 and CDR2 from the germline V gene are PRHDT and FYEKMQ (reference sequence). DNA for the CDR3: TGTGCCAGCAGCTCTCCGGGACAGGGCCATGGCTACACCTTC. This gives the protein CASSSPGQGHGYTF.

This chain links TRBV5-1 with TRBJ2-1, with 7 bases that match TRBD1. The CDR3 is 14 amino acids. J lost 7 bases, V lost 2 bases, and 6 bases had no gene match. Germline V gene sequence: CDR1 SGHRS, CDR2 YFSETQ. CDR3 coding DNA: TGCGCCAGCAGCTTTAGACAGGGAAGGAATGAGCAGTTCTTC. Translation: CASSFRQGRNEQFF.

This chain joins TRBV15 and TRBJ2-7; no definite D call. This CDR3 has 13 amino acids. V dropped 0 bases and J dropped 4 bases, with 7 bases sitting between them. The V gene's germline CDR1 is LNHNV and CDR2 YYDKDF (reference sequence). CDR3 sequence: CATSRDRFYEQYF. CDR3 sequence (DNA): TGTGCCACCAGCAGAGATAGGTTTTACGAGCAGTACTTC. The entire variable domain, with the rest obtained from reference TRBV15 and TRBJ2-7, is as follows: DAMVIQNPRYQVTQFGKPVTLSCSQTLNHNVMYWYQQKSSQAPKLLFHYYDKDFNNEADTPDNFQSRRPNTSFCFLDIRSPGLGDTAMYLCATSRDRFYEQYFGPGTRLTVT.

This chain joins TRBV5-4 and TRBJ1-6, with 9 bases aligning to TRBD1. This CDR3 has 16 amino acids. V lost 0 bases, J lost 7 bases, and 5 bases stayed unmatched. Germline V lookup: CDR1 SGHNT, CDR2 YYREEE (reference sequence). The CDR3 sequence is CASSLVGTGRNSPLHF. Here the CDR3 DNA reads TGTGCCAGCAGCTTGGTGGGGACAGGGCGGAATTCACCCCTCCACTTT.

This chain links TRBV19 with TRBJ2-5; 9 bases fit TRBD2. Germline-derived CDR1 and CDR2 are LNHDA and SQIVND (reference sequence). Losses at the gene ends were 3 bases for V and 4 bases for J; bases not matched to a gene: 9. This CDR3 region has 16 residues. Here the CDR3 DNA reads TGTGCCAGTAGTATCGAAGGCGGGAGGGCCCGAGAGACCCAGTACTTC. Amino acid sequence: CASSIEGGRARETQYF.

The CDR3 DNA reads as TGTGCCAGCAGCGCCCAACAGGGGGGTAATGAAAAACTGTTTTTT. It yields the protein CASSAQQGGNEKLFF. The chain carries TRBV28 and TRBJ1-4; TRBD1 matches 8 bases. This CDR3 is built from 15 residues. Germline CDR1 MDHEN, CDR2 SYDVKM. The J segment lost 4 bases and the V segment lost 6 bases, leaving 7 bases of the junction unmatched.

The rearrangement uses TRBV2 and TRBJ2-7, with 7 bases matching TRBD1. The CDR3 runs 16 residues. Unmatched junction bases numbered 14, after V lost 6 bases and J lost 3 bases. The germline V gene encodes CDR1 SNHLY and CDR2 FYNNEI. The chain's CDR3 is CASRDVKTGDLYEQYF. The CDR3 nucleotides read TGTGCCAGCAGGGATGTCAAAACAGGGGACCTCTACGAGCAGTACTTC.

The chain has TRBV5-1 and TRBJ2-5; TRBD2 is a possible D gene (7 bases). The germline V gene has CDR1 SGHRS and CDR2 YFSETQ. V lost 0 bases to trimming and J lost 1 base, with 19 bases between them. The CDR3 is 18 amino acids. The CDR3 DNA reads TGCGCCAGCAGCTTGGGGGCGGGGGCCCGATCTATCCAAGAGACCCAGTACTTC. It translates to CASSLGAGARSIQETQYF.